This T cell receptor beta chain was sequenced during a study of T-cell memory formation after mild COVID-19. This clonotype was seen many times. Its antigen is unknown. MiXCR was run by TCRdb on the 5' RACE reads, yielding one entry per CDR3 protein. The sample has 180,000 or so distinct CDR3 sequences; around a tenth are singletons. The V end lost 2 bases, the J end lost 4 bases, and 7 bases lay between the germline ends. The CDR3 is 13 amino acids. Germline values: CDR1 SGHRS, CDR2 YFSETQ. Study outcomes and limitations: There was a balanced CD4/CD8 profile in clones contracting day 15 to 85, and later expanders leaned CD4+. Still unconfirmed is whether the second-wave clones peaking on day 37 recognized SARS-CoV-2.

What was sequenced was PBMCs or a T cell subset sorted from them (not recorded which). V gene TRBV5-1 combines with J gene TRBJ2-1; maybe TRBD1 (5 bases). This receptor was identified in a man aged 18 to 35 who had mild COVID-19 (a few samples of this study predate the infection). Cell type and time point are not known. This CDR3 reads CASSLDSYNEQFF. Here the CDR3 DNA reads TGCGCCAGCAGCTTAGACAGTTACAATGAGCAGTTCTTC.